One and the same sample provided the 27 T cell receptor beta chains below, sequenced in a study of shared clonotypes between healthy human individuals. Sequenced by immunoSEQ multiplex PCR; TCRdb stores in-frame clones only, minus some. Found here are more than 2,000,000 clones, more than 85% of them singletons; the top ten hold about 0.41%. Source material: naive CD4+ T cells from PBMCs. Subset of the sample: CD45RA+ positively selected. The receptors shown here come from a man younger than 30 in good health. Some clones in this sample may be carry-over from other donors' samples.

The chain uses TRBV4-2 and TRBJ2-1; 12 positions agree with TRBD2. Germline loops: CDR1 LGHNA, CDR2 YNFKEQ. With 0 bases clipped from V and 7 bases from J, the junction kept 10 bases outside the gene matches. This CDR3 spans 18 amino acids. The DNA of the CDR3 is TGTGCCAGCAGCCAAGAATTCGAGACTAGCGGGAGCGGAAATGAGCAGTTCTTC. Protein sequence: CASSQEFETSGSGNEQFF.

Remarks on this clone: Other nucleotide sequences from this sample produce the same CDR3. CDR3 protein: CASSLAGETQYF. CDR3 DNA sequence: TGTGCCAGCAGCCTGGCGGGGGAGACCCAGTACTTC. This rearrangement joins TRBV7-6 to TRBJ2-5; tentatively, D is TRBD2 (6 bases). The CDR3 length is 12 residues. Trimming left V 5 bases short and J 5 bases short, with 9 bases between. Germline CDR1 reads SGHVS; CDR2 reads FNYEAQ.

CDR3 DNA: TGTGCCAGCACAAACGGACTAGCCCGCGGTAGCTCCTACAATGAGCAGTTCTTC. The encoded protein is CASTNGLARGSSYNEQFF. This chain links TRBV25-1 with TRBJ2-1, with TRBD2 matching 8 bases. V gave up 7 bases and J gave up 0 bases; unmatched junction bases: 14. The CDR3 sequence is 18 residues long. CDR1 and CDR2 (germline): MGHDK, SYGVNS. Full variable domain (outside the CDR3, taken from reference TRBV25-1 and TRBJ2-1): EADIYQTPRYLVIGTGKKITLECSQTMGHDKMYWYQQDPGMELHLIHYSYGVNSTEKGDLSSESTVSRIRTEHFPLTLESARPSHTSQYLCASTNGLARGSSYNEQFFGPGTRLTVL.

The chain employs TRBV2 and TRBJ2-7; perhaps TRBD1 as D (5 bases). The CDR3 loop spans 13 amino acids. V lost 10 bases, J lost 0 bases, and 13 bases lay in between. CDR1 and CDR2 (germline): SNHLY, FYNNEI. The CDR3 bases are TGTGCCAATAGTAGGGGCAACTCCTACGAGCAGTACTTC. This encodes CANSRGNSYEQYF.

V and J are TRBV18 and TRBJ2-7, with 9 bases identical to TRBD1. The CDR3 consists of 14 residues. J gave up 3 bases and V 6 bases, and 6 bases lay outside the gene matches. Germline V gene lookup returns CDR1 KGHSH and CDR2 LQKENI. The CDR3 loop is CASSAGTGIYEQYF. As DNA, the CDR3 is TGTGCCAGCTCCGCCGGGACAGGGATCTACGAGCAGTACTTC.

The genes are TRBV28 and TRBJ1-1; D perhaps matches TRBD1 (5 bases). V gave up 5 bases and J gave up 1 base, with 14 bases separating them. The CDR3 contains 15 residues. The germline V gene has CDR1 MDHEN and CDR2 SYDVKM. The CDR3 region is CASSRIGTGNTEAFF. The DNA for the CDR3 is TGTGCCAGCAGTCGGATTGGGACGGGGAACACTGAAGCTTTCTTT.

The CDR3: CARCRWTGINEQFF. CDR3 sequence (DNA): TGCGCCAGATGCCGGTGGACAGGGATTAATGAGCAGTTCTTC. This chain joins TRBV10-1 and TRBJ2-1; 8 bases are shared with TRBD1. This CDR3 is built from 14 residues. V lost 9 bases to trimming and J lost 7 bases; unmatched junction nucleotides: 11. The germline V gene encodes CDR1 WNHNN and CDR2 SYGVQD (reference sequence).

The DNA for the CDR3 is TGTGCCAGCAGTGAATTAACCACCTACGAGCAGTACTTC. The encoded protein is CASSELTTYEQYF. The chain uses TRBV25-1 and TRBJ2-7, with D unresolved. CDR1 and CDR2 (germline): MGHDK, SYGVNS. The CDR3 consists of 13 residues. Trimming shortened V by 1 base and J by 2 bases, and 6 bases separated the two germline ends.

The count of this clone is one. The chain employs TRBV6-5 and TRBJ1-5; a weak D match, TRBD1 (6 bases). Trimming took off 6 bases at V and 9 bases at J, with 18 bases between the two ends. This CDR3 is built from 14 residues. The V gene's germline CDR1 is MNHEY and CDR2 SVGAGI. CDR3 DNA sequence: TGTGCCAGCAGAACGGGCGGACAGAAGGGGCCCCAGCATTTT. Residues: CASRTGGQKGPQHF.

For the CDR3, the DNA is TGCGCCAGCAGCTTGGCCGGGACTAGCGGAGGTCTCTGTTTTTTT. Its translation is CASSLAGTSGGLCFF. The chain uses TRBV5-1 and TRBJ2-2; 11 bases are a match to TRBD2. The V gene's germline CDR1 is SGHRS and CDR2 YFSETQ. Trimming cost V 0 bases and J 17 bases; bases outside gene matches: 12. The CDR3 is 15 amino acids.

This chain joins TRBV19 and TRBJ1-5; 9 bases match TRBD1. The CDR3 sequence is 15 residues long. Germline V gene data show CDR1 as LNHDA and CDR2 as SQIVND (reference sequence). V trimming: 6 bases; J trimming: 3 bases; junction bases outside the gene matches: 6. CDR3 in amino acids: CASSGTGFNNQPQHF. CDR3 bases: TGTGCCAGTAGCGGGACAGGGTTCAACAATCAGCCCCAGCATTTT.

V and J are TRBV5-4 and TRBJ2-7; D assignment may be TRBD1 or TRBD2 (7 bases each). The germline V gene has CDR1 SGHNT and CDR2 YYREEE (reference sequence). Trimming shortened V by 4 bases and J by 2 bases, and 19 bases separated the two germline ends. The CDR3 is 16 residues long. For the CDR3, the DNA is TGTGCCAGCAGCCCTAGGGGGGGACAGTCCACCTACGAGCAGTACTTC. As protein: CASSPRGGQSTYEQYF.

V usage is TRBV5-1 and J usage is TRBJ2-1; maybe TRBD2 (6 bases). Germline V gene lookup returns CDR1 SGHRS and CDR2 YFSETQ. The CDR3 spans 17 residues. Trimming pared 2 bases from V and 1 base from J, leaving 16 bases between. CDR3 bases: TGCGCCAGCAGCTTAGCTCCCCGGGACTTTTCCTACAATGAGCAGTTCTTC. Translating it yields CASSLAPRDFSYNEQFF.

Comments on this clone: This specimen includes other DNA sequences encoding the same CDR3. The chain combines TRBV4-1 with TRBJ2-3; 7 nucleotides agree with TRBD2. The CDR3 covers 14 residues. Trimming removed 1 base from V and 4 bases from J; junction bases left unmatched: 2. The germline CDR1 and CDR2 sequences are MGHRA and YSYEKL. CDR3 in DNA: TGCGCCAGCAGCCAAGCGGGAGGAGCAGATACGCAGTATTTT. Residues: CASSQAGGADTQYF.

The table lists this clone with a count of one. In nucleotides, the CDR3 is TGTGCCAGCAACCCCCTGACAATTCGGGCGGGTCAGCCCCAGCATTTT. Protein: CASNPLTIRAGQPQHF. The rearrangement joins TRBV5-8 to TRBJ1-5; D uncertain. The CDR3 consists of 16 residues. Germline V gene sequence: CDR1 SGHTS, CDR2 YDEGEE. Trimming stripped 6 bases from V and 6 bases from J, with 22 bases between.

This sequence joins TRBV21-1 and TRBJ2-5; the D segment call TRBD2 is taken from the table without a DNA check. TRBV21-1 is a pseudogene. This CDR3 spans 10 amino acids. CDR3 DNA sequence: TGTGCCAGCCGAGGGCATACCCAGTACTTC. Protein sequence: CASRGHTQYF.

Comments on this clone: In the same sample, other DNA sequences code for this CDR3. The rearrangement links TRBV11-2 to TRBJ2-5; no clear D. The CDR3 is 11 amino acids. The germline V and J ends were trimmed by 5 bases and 5 bases, with 6 bases remaining between them. The germline V gene encodes CDR1 SGHAT and CDR2 FQNNGV. The CDR3 DNA sequence: TGTGCCAGCAGCCTAGGGGAGACCCAGTACTTC. It encodes CASSLGETQYF.

The chain has TRBV11-3 and TRBJ2-3; D might be TRBD2 (5 bases). V lost 2 bases and J lost 6, with 12 bases in between. Germline V gene lookup returns CDR1 SGHNT and CDR2 YENEEA. The CDR3 has 14 residues. The chain's CDR3 is CASSLSPGSDTQYF. DNA of the CDR3: TGTGCCAGCAGCTTATCTCCGGGGTCGGATACGCAGTATTTT.

This clone has a single count. One end of the junction does not line up with germline, which may come from a read error. The V call is TRBV5-6, the J call TRBJ2-3; D possibly corresponds to TRBD2 (6 bases). CDR1 is SGHDT, CDR2 YYEEEE, per germline. The CDR3 has 15 amino acids. The CDR3 coding sequence is TGTGCCAGCACCTTGGCGGGATACCCTGAGAATACGCAGTATTTT. Translated: CASTLAGYPENTQYF.

The V gene is TRBV4-3, the J gene TRBJ2-1; D is undetermined. The CDR3 sequence is 17 residues long. Trimming stripped 0 bases from V and 6 bases from J, with 18 bases between. Germline-derived CDR1 and CDR2 are LGHNA and YSLEER. The CDR3 region has the DNA TGCGCCAGCAGCCAAGATTCGGCAGCTAGTAACGTCAATGAGCAGTTCTTC. Residues: CASSQDSAASNVNEQFF.

The V gene is TRBV5-4, the J gene TRBJ2-5, with D hard to call. The V gene's germline CDR1 is SGHNT and CDR2 YYREEE (reference sequence). CDR3 length equals 14 residues. V was cut by 0 bases and J by 5 bases, with 11 bases left in between. The CDR3 nucleotides read TGTGCCAGCAGCTTGGGGGCCCATTCTGAGACCCAGTACTTC. Protein product: CASSLGAHSETQYF.

The chain couples TRBV29-1 to TRBJ1-2; 7 nucleotides align to TRBD1. CDR3 length equals 13 residues. With 4 bases clipped from V and 4 bases from J, the junction kept 6 bases outside the gene matches. Looked up from germline, CDR1 is SQVTM and CDR2 is ANQGSEA. The CDR3 nucleotides are TGCAGCGTTGTGGAGGGGGCCGGCTATGGCTACACCTTC. This sequence encodes CSVVEGAGYGYTF.

The chain combines TRBV30 with TRBJ2-2, with no clear D. Germline CDR1 GTSNPN, CDR2 SVGIG (reference sequence). The CDR3 is 12 amino acids. The V and J ends lost 4 bases and 6 bases respectively, with 9 bases between them. The CDR3 loop is CAWKLAAGELFF. As DNA, the CDR3 is TGTGCCTGGAAACTCGCGGCCGGGGAGCTGTTTTTT.

The chain employs TRBV6-5 and TRBJ1-2, with D perhaps TRBD1 (5 bases). The V and J ends lost 4 bases and 3 bases respectively, with 12 bases between them. CDR1 is MNHEY and CDR2 is SVGAGI in the germline V gene. This CDR3 is built from 14 residues. The CDR3 loop reads CASSLKGTHYGYTF. Written as DNA, the CDR3 is TGTGCCAGCAGTTTAAAGGGGACCCACTATGGCTACACCTTC.

This chain joins TRBV5-4 and TRBJ2-7, with a weak D call TRBD2 (7 bases). CDR3 length equals 16 residues. The V gene lost 3 bases and the J gene lost 2 bases, with 18 bases spanning the gap. CDR1 and CDR2 from the germline V gene are SGHNT and YYREEE (reference sequence). The CDR3 DNA follows: TGTGCCAGCAGCTGGGGGGGGCGGACAACTCCCTACGAGCAGTACTTC. Protein sequence: CASSWGGRTTPYEQYF.

V and J are TRBV18 and TRBJ2-5; no clear D gene. V lost 3 bases and J lost 1, with 12 bases in between. The CDR3 sequence is 15 residues long. From germline, CDR1 is KGHSH and CDR2 LQKENI. The CDR3 spells CASSPNSRFQETQYF. The CDR3 coding sequence is TGTGCCAGCTCACCCAACTCCCGTTTCCAAGAGACCCAGTACTTC. Full variable domain (missing parts from reference TRBV18 and TRBJ2-5): NAGVMQNPRHLVRRRGQEARLRCSPMKGHSHVYWYRQLPEEGLKFMVYLQKENIIDESGMPKERFSAEFPKEGPSILRIQQVVRGDSAAYFCASSPNSRFQETQYFGPGTRLLVL.

The chain has TRBV7-3 and TRBJ2-6; 8 bases fit TRBD1. V lost 2 bases and J lost 1; bases outside the gene matches: 10. The CDR3 is 19 residues long. Germline loops: CDR1 SGHTA, CDR2 FQGTGA. The DNA for the CDR3 is TGTGCCAGCAGCTTATTTAATCAGGGGGCCTTTTCTGGGGCCAACGTCCTGACTTTC. This translates into CASSLFNQGAFSGANVLTF. Full variable domain (rest looked up from reference TRBV7-3 and TRBJ2-6): GAGVSQTPSNKVTEKGKYVELRCDPISGHTALYWYRQSLGQGPEFLIYFQGTGAADDSGLPNDRFFAVRPEGSVSTLKIQRTERGDSAVYLCASSLFNQGAFSGANVLTFGAGSRLTVL.